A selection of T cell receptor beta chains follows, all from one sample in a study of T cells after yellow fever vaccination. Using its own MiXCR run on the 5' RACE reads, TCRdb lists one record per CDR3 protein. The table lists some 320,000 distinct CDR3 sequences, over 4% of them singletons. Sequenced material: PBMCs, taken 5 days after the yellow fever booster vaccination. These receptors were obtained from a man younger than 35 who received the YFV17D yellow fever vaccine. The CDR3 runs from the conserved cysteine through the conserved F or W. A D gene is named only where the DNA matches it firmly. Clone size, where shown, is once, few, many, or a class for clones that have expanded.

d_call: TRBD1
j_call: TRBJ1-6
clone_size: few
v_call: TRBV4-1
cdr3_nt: TGCGCCAGCAGCCACGGACAGGTCAATTCACCCCTCCACTTT
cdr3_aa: CASSHGQVNSPLHF

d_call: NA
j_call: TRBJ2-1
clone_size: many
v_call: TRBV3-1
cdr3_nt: TGTGCCAGCAGCTTCCGTCGCGGGGGCCTCAATGAGCAGTTCTTC
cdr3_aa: CASSFRRGGLNEQFF

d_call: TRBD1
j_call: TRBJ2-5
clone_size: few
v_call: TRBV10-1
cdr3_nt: TGCGCCAGCAGTGAGATGTCCCGGACAGGGGCTTGTCGAGAGACCCAGTACTTC
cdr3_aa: CASSEMSRTGACRETQYF

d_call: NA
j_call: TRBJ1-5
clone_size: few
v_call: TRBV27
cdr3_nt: TGTGCCAGCTCACCGGTGGGTTTAAATCAGCCCCAGCATTTT
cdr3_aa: CASSPVGLNQPQHF

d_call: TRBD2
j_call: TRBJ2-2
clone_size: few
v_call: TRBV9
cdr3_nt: TGTGCCAGCAGCTCCGGACTAGCCACCGGGGAGCTGTTTTTT
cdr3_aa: CASSSGLATGELFF

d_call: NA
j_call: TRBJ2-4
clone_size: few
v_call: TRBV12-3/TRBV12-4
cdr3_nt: TGTGCCAGCAAATTAAGGGGGTCTGTTGACATTCAGTACTTC
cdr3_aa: CASKLRGSVDIQYF

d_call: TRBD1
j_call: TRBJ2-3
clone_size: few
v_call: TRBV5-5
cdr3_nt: TGTGCCAGCCTCAGGTCCCACGGACAGGGTCCCTTCGGCGATACGCAGTATTTT
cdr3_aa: CASLRSHGQGPFGDTQYF

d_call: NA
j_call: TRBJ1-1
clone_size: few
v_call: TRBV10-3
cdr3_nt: TGTGCCATACACCCATTTCCTGAAGCTTTCTTT
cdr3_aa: CAIHPFPEAFF

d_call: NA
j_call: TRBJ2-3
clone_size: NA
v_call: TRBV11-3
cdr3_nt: TGTGCCAGCAGCTTAGGGCCGCGCCGAGGCACAGATACGCAGTATTTT
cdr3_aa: CASSLGPRRGTDTQYF

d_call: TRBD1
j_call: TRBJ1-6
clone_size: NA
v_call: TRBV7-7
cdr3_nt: TGTGCTAGCAGCTTGGTATTGACAGGGGACAATTCACCCCTCCACTTT
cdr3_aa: CASSLVLTGDNSPLHF

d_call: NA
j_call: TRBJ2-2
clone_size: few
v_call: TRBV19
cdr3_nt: TGTGCCAGTTCCTCCGGGACACTTTCGAACACCGGGGAGCTGTTTTTT
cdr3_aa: CASSSGTLSNTGELFF

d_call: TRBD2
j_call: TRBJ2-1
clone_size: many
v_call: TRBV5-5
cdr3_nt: TGTGCCAGCAGCTTTCTTGCGGGGGGGCCGGAGTTCTTC
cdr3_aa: CASSFLAGGPEFF

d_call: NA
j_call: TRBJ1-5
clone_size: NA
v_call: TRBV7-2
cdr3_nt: TGTGCCAGCAGCTTTTTCAATGATCAGCCCCAGCATTTT
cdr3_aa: CASSFFNDQPQHF

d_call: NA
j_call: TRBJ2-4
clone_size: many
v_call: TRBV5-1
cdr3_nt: TGCGCCAGCAGACCGGGGGTCCTAGCCAAAAACATTCAGTACTTC
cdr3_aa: CASRPGVLAKNIQYF

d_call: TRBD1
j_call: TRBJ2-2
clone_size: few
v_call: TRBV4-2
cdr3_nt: TGTGCCAGCAGCCAGAGGGCTGACAGGGGGCTTACGGGGGAGCTGTTTTTT
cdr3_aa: CASSQRADRGLTGELFF

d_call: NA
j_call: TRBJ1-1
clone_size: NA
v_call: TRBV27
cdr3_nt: TGTGCCAGCAGTTTTTATGGGAGAAAGAACACTGAAGCTTTCTTT
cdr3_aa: CASSFYGRKNTEAFF

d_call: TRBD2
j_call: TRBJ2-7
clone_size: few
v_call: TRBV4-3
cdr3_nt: TGCGCCAGCAGCCAGGATCTGGGGGGGATGACCTCCTACGAGCAGTACTTC
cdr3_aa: CASSQDLGGMTSYEQYF

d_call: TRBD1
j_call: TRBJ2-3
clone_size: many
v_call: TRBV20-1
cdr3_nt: TGCAGTGCTAGGCAGGACAGGGGCACAGATACGCAGTATTTT
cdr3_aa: CSARQDRGTDTQYF

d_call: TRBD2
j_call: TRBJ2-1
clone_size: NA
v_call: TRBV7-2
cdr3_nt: TGTGCCAGCAGCTCCCAACTAGCGGACATAGTTGGTGAGCAGTTCTTC
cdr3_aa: CASSSQLADIVGEQFF

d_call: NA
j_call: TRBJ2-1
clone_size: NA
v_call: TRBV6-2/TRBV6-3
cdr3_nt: TGTGCCAGCCTCACAAGGGGCAGGGGATTGCGGGAGCAGTTCTTC
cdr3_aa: CASLTRGRGLREQFF

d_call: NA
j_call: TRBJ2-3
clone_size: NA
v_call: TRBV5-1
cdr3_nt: TGCGCCAGCAGCTTGGTCGAGGATGGTAGGAATACGCAGTATTTT
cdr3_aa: CASSLVEDGRNTQYF

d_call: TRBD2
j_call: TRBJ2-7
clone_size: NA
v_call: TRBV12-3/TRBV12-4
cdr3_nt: TGTGCCAGCAGCCGTCGGGAGGCCTACGAGCAGTACTTC
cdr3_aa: CASSRREAYEQYF

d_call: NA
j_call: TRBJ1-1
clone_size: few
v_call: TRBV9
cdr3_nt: TGTGCCAGCAGCGGAGGCGCTTATGTAGCTTTCTTT
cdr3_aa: CASSGGAYVAFF

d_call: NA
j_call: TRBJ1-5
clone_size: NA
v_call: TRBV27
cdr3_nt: TGTGCCAGCAGGGGAACATCGATCGGGGGCAATCAGCCCCAGCATTTT
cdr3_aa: CASRGTSIGGNQPQHF